These T cell receptor beta chains were read from a single sample in a study of radiotherapy plus CTLA-4 blockade in lung cancer. Profiling relied on immunoSEQ multiplex PCR, and the TCRdb table lists in-frame clones only, not all of them. The sample has roughly 75,000 clones, 70% to 85% seen once; the top ten hold about 0.79%. The specimen comprised peripheral blood, sampled from a patient treated with radiotherapy plus ipilimumab. Source of these receptors: a human donor with non-small cell lung cancer who had stable disease on radiotherapy plus ipilimumab. The CDR3 runs from the conserved cysteine through the conserved F or W. Each record gives: clone size, CDR3 length, J gene, D gene, V gene, CDR3 protein, CDR3 DNA. D genes are given only for firm matches. The size of a clone is reported for some rows only, either as once, few or many, or as a class for expanded clones.

- 13 TRBJ1-4 - TRBV7-3 CASSLSRVEKLFF TGTGCCAGCAGCTTAAGTCGTGTTGAAAAACTGTTTTTT
- 12 TRBJ2-7 - TRBV10-2 CASSQQGYEQYF TGCGCCAGCAGTCAACAGGGCTACGAGCAGTACTTC
- 13 TRBJ2-7 TRBD2 TRBV5-6 CASSWGRDSRQYF TGTGCCAGCAGCTGGGGGAGGGATTCGCGGCAGTACTTC
- 15 TRBJ1-1 - TRBV9 CASSTPGPSNTEAFF TGTGCCAGCAGCACTCCGGGACCATCGAACACTGAAGCTTTCTTT
- 16 TRBJ2-2 - TRBV2 CASRQWAVGNTGELFF TGTGCCAGCAGGCAATGGGCGGTGGGGAACACCGGGGAGCTGTTTTTT
- 15 TRBJ1-5 - TRBV2 CASSERELSNQPQHF TGTGCCAGCAGTGAACGGGAGCTTAGCAATCAGCCCCAGCATTTT
- 14 TRBJ2-7 TRBD2 TRBV7-9 CASSRLAGEGEQYF TGTGCCAGCAGCAGACTAGCGGGAGAGGGCGAGCAGTACTTC
- 17 TRBJ2-1 TRBD2 TRBV10-2 CASSEPPERGLYNEQFF TGCGCCAGCAGTGAGCCCCCCGAGCGGGGGCTATACAATGAGCAGTTCTTC
once 12 TRBJ1-6 - TRBV14 CASSQDRVALHF TGTGCCAGCAGCCAAGACCGGGTAGCCCTCCACTTT
few 15 TRBJ1-6 TRBD1 TRBV30 CAWSEGQGYNSPLHF TGTGCCTGGAGTGAAGGACAGGGCTATAATTCACCCCTCCACTTT
once 15 TRBJ2-7 TRBD2 TRBV27 CASSLNQAGGEEQYF TGTGCCAGCAGTCTCAATCAAGCGGGGGGGGAAGAGCAGTACTTC
- 14 TRBJ2-7 TRBD1 TRBV7-9 CASSLTGGSYEQYF TGTGCCAGCAGCTTGACAGGGGGTTCCTACGAGCAGTACTTC
- 14 TRBJ2-7 TRBD2 TRBV11-2 CASSSSGRAYEQYF TGTGCCAGCAGCTCCAGCGGGAGGGCCTACGAGCAGTACTTC